This TCR beta chain emerged from a study of technical replicates of blood from a few donors. Data came from immunoSEQ multiplex PCR; TCRdb stores just in-frame clones and leaves some out. The repertoire holds tens of thousands of clones, with nearly 97% as singletons. The specimen was T cells isolated from PBMCs. The TCR comes from a human donor in good health.

The CDR3 here is CASSQAQGNYGYTF. The CDR3 nucleotides read TGCGCCAGCAGCCAAGCCCAGGGGAACTATGGCTACACCTTC. The chain joins TRBV4-1 to TRBJ1-2, with TRBD1 as a possible D gene (6 bases). The V gene lost 1 base and the J gene lost 2 bases, with 8 bases spanning the gap. In germline, CDR1 is MGHRA, CDR2 YSYEKL. CDR3 size: 14 residues.